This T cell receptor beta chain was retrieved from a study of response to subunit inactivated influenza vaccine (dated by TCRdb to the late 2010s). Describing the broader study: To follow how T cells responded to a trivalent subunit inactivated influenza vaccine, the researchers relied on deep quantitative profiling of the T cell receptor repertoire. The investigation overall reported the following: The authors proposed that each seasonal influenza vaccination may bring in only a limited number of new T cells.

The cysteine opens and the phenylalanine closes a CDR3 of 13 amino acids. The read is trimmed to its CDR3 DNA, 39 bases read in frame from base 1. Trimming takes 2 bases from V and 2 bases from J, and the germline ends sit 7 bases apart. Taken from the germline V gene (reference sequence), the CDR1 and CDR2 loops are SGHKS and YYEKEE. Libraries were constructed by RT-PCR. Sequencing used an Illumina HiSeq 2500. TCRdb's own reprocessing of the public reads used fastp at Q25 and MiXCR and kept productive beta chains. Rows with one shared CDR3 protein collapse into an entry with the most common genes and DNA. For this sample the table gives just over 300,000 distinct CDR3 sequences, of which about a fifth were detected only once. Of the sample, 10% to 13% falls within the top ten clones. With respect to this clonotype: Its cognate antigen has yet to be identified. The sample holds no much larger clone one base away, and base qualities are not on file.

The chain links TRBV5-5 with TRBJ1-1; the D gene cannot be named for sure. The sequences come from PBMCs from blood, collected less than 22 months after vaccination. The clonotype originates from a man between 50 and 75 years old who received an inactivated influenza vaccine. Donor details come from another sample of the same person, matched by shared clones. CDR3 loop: CASSFNQNTEAFF. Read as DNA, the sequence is TGTGCCAGCAGCTTTAATCAAAACACTGAAGCTTTCTTT.